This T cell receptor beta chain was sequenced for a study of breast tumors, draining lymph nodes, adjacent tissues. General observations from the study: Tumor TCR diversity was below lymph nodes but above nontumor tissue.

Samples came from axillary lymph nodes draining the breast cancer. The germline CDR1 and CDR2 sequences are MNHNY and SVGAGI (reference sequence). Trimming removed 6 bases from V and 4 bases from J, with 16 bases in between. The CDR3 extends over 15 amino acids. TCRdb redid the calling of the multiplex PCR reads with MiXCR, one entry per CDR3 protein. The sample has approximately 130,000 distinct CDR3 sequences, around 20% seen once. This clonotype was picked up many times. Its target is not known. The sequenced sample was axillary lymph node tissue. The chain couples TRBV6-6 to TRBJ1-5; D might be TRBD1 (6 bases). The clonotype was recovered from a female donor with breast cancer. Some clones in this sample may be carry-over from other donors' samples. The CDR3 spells CASRGGLGLNQPQHF. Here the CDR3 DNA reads TGTGCCAGCAGAGGGGGTCTTGGTTTGAATCAGCCCCAGCATTTT.